The present TCR beta chain was sequenced within a study of blood T cells in healthy people across ages. Study results and caveats: One million T cells yielded diversity estimates that were considered underestimates.

This clonotype was seen a handful of times. As yet, its antigen is unknown. The use of a sample-barcoded 5' primer and a J-beta primer mix characterized a second PCR of roughly 6 to 12 cycles. Tags on each cDNA molecule came from a template-switch adaptor with 12 random nucleotides. TCRdb independently ran MiXCR on the 5' RACE reads; one entry per CDR3 protein. The sample records approximately 880,000 distinct CDR3 sequences, 48% being singletons. Germline V gives CDR1 LGHNA, CDR2 YSLEER. CDR3 length equals 14 residues. Trimming took off 0 bases at V and 4 bases at J, with 9 bases between the two ends. Per sample, at least 6 micrograms of total RNA were extracted.

The origin of this receptor is a man aged 30 to 45 in good health. The source material was blood. This chain links TRBV4-3 with TRBJ1-2; D is ambiguous. The CDR3 DNA reads TGCGCCAGCAGCCAAGAGGCGAGCAGCTATGGCTACACCTTC. Amino acids: CASSQEASSYGYTF.